The next 15 T cell receptor beta chains were all read from a single sample in a study of blood T cells in healthy people across ages. Together with a sample-barcoded 5' primer, a J-beta primer mix was included in a second PCR lasting about 7 to 12 cycles. TCRdb independently ran MiXCR on the 5' RACE reads; one entry per CDR3 protein. The data contain roughly 1.4 million distinct CDR3 sequences, around 59% of them singletons. Input material: blood. These receptors all stem from a man aged 18 to 35 in good health.

This rearrangement joins TRBV30 to TRBJ2-3; TRBD2 aligns across 9 bases. Germline lookup yields CDR1 GTSNPN and CDR2 SVGIG (reference sequence). V was pared by 2 bases and J by 6 bases, with 9 bases of the junction left unmatched. CDR3 length equals 15 residues. For the CDR3, the DNA is TGTGCCTGGAGTCACCTAGCGGGAAGTGGGGATACGCAGTATTTT. Translating gives CAWSHLAGSGDTQYF.

The rearrangement links TRBV29-1 to TRBJ2-1, with D maybe TRBD2 (6 bases). Germline assignment: CDR1 SQVTM and CDR2 ANQGSEA. This CDR3 contains 14 residues. Trimming left V 7 bases short and J 4 bases short, with 17 bases between. The CDR3 DNA sequence: TGCAGCGCCAGCACGGTAGCGGAGTACAATGAGCAGTTCTTC. This codes for CSASTVAEYNEQFF.

This clonotype was seen once. This sequence joins TRBV10-1 and TRBJ1-2; D gene unclear. Trimming took 0 bases from V and 8 from J, leaving 13 bases between them. CDR1 is WNHNN and CDR2 is SYGVQD in the germline V gene (reference sequence). The CDR3 runs 14 residues. For the CDR3, the DNA is TGCGCCAGCAGTGAGTCGGTCGGGGTAGGAGGCTACACCTTC. This encodes CASSESVGVGGYTF.

The V gene is TRBV4-3, the J gene TRBJ1-2, with 10 positions matching TRBD1. V trimming: 0 bases; J trimming: 6 bases; junction bases outside the gene matches: 16. The CDR3 loop spans 19 amino acids. From germline, CDR1 is LGHNA and CDR2 YSLEER. The CDR3 is CASSQDEDRGLRFGDGYTF. CDR3 in DNA: TGCGCCAGCAGCCAAGATGAAGACAGGGGGCTACGTTTTGGCGATGGCTACACCTTC.

This chain uses TRBV27 with TRBJ1-1, with 7 bases fitting TRBD1. Germline CDR1 is MNHEY and CDR2 is SMNVEV (reference sequence). V was pared by 3 bases and J by 4 bases, with 5 bases of the junction left unmatched. The CDR3 covers 14 residues. CDR3 DNA: TGTGCCAGCAGTTTGGAACAGGGGATCACTGAAGCTTTCTTT. As protein: CASSLEQGITEAFF.

This clonotype has a count of ten or more. This chain joins TRBV7-9 and TRBJ2-7; D is ambiguous. Germline V gene lookup returns CDR1 SEHNR and CDR2 FQNEAQ (reference sequence). This CDR3 region has 13 residues. Trimming removed 5 bases from V and 2 bases from J, with 10 bases in between. For the CDR3, the DNA is TGTGCCAGCAGCCAACCCAACCCCTACGAGCAGTACTTC. It is translated as CASSQPNPYEQYF.

The chain combines TRBV20-1 with TRBJ2-5; D is possibly TRBD2 (6 bases). Per the germline V gene, CDR1 is DFQATT and CDR2 is SNEGSKA (reference sequence). V was trimmed by 3 bases and J by 5 bases, leaving 22 bases between them. The CDR3 consists of 16 residues. CDR3 sequence: CSASDGGEREMETQYF. The CDR3 DNA follows: TGCAGTGCTAGCGACGGGGGAGAGAGGGAGATGGAGACCCAGTACTTC.

The chain joins TRBV5-1 to TRBJ1-1, with 7 bases aligning to TRBD1. Germline V gene lookup returns CDR1 SGHRS and CDR2 YFSETQ. The J segment lost 1 base and the V segment lost 3 bases, leaving 6 bases of the junction unmatched. The CDR3 covers 15 residues. The CDR3 here is CASSSRQGQNTEAFF. The CDR3, as DNA: TGCGCCAGCAGCTCGAGACAGGGACAGAACACTGAAGCTTTCTTT.

This clonotype came up a few times. The chain is built from TRBV25-1 and TRBJ1-5, with TRBD1 as a possible D gene (6 bases). The length of the CDR3 is 13 residues. Trimming took off 4 bases at V and 3 bases at J, with 7 bases between the two ends. CDR1 is MGHDK and CDR2 is SYGVNS in the germline V gene. The CDR3 nucleotides read TGTGCCAGCAGTGCAGGGGACAATCAGCCCCAGCATTTT. It is translated as CASSAGDNQPQHF.

V usage is TRBV28 and J usage is TRBJ1-1; 9 positions match TRBD1. The CDR3 runs 18 residues. The germline CDR1 and CDR2 sequences are MDHEN and SYDVKM. V lost 2 bases and J lost 1; bases outside the gene matches: 11. CDR3 nucleotide sequence: TGTGCCAGCAGTTTAAGGACCGGGACAGGGCCTTCGAACACTGAAGCTTTCTTT. The encoded protein is CASSLRTGTGPSNTEAFF.

J is TRBJ2-7 and V is TRBV2; TRBD2 matches 7 bases. The CDR3 is 13 amino acids. CDR1 and CDR2 (germline): SNHLY, FYNNEI. J gave up 7 bases and V 8 bases, and 11 bases lay outside the gene matches. The CDR3 reads CASRDYTHNEQYF. For the CDR3, the DNA is TGTGCCAGCCGGGACTATACGCACAATGAGCAGTACTTC.

J is TRBJ1-3 and V is TRBV6-6, with D uncertain. The V gene lost 4 bases and the J gene lost 3 bases, with 7 bases spanning the gap. The CDR3 consists of 13 residues. Looked up from germline, CDR1 is MNHNY and CDR2 is SVGAGI (reference sequence). CDR3 sequence: CASSLMFGNTIYF. CDR3 DNA: TGTGCCAGCAGTTTGATGTTTGGAAACACCATATATTTT.

The chain employs TRBV27 and TRBJ1-4, with D possibly TRBD1 on 6 matching bases. CDR3 length equals 14 residues. Germline-derived CDR1 and CDR2 are MNHEY and SMNVEV (reference sequence). Trimming pared 6 bases from V and 6 bases from J, leaving 14 bases between. The CDR3 is CASRTGRGDEKLFF. CDR3 bases: TGTGCCAGCAGGACAGGAAGGGGGGATGAAAAACTGTTTTTT.

The chain employs TRBV29-1 and TRBJ2-1; D uncertain. V lost 0 bases and J lost 0, with 12 bases in between. This CDR3 contains 16 residues. Germline V gives CDR1 SQVTM, CDR2 ANQGSEA. CDR3 loop: CSVEDLTGSSYNEQFF. The CDR3 DNA follows: TGCAGCGTTGAAGATTTGACCGGTAGCTCCTACAATGAGCAGTTCTTC.

This clonotype was seen a few times. The rearrangement joins TRBV6-2 or TRBV6-3 to TRBJ1-1; D gene uncertain. Germline V gives CDR1 MNHEY, CDR2 SVGEGT. The V and J ends lost 7 bases and 2 bases respectively, with 17 bases between them. The CDR3 runs 15 residues. The CDR3 loop reads CASMSAPEANTEAFF. In DNA form, the CDR3 reads TGTGCCAGCATGAGCGCCCCGGAGGCCAACACTGAAGCTTTCTTT.